The 31 T cell receptor beta chains listed next were all sequenced from one sample in a study of OX40 agonist ivuxolimab in advanced cancers. Sequenced by immunoSEQ multiplex PCR; TCRdb stores in-frame clones only, minus some. The sample gives approximately 58,000 clones, around 93% of which show up once; about 0.46% is in the top ten. Source: CD4+ or CD8+ T cells sorted from blood, taken in a trial of the OX40 agonist ivuxolimab. The receptors come from an adult with an advanced solid tumor such as melanoma, head and neck, liver or kidney cancer.

The chain is built from TRBV11-3 and TRBJ2-1; D is perhaps TRBD1 (6 bases). This CDR3 comprises 14 residues. Trimming took 4 bases from V and 8 from J, leaving 15 bases between them. Germline CDR1 and CDR2: SGHNT and YENEEA. CDR3 amino acids: CASSYPTGLDEQFF. The CDR3 DNA reads as TGTGCCAGCAGCTACCCCACAGGGTTGGATGAGCAGTTCTTC.

This sequence joins TRBV10-2 and TRBJ2-7, with TRBD1 matching 8 bases. Per germline, CDR1 WSHSY and CDR2 SAAADI. CDR3 length: 12 amino acids. Trimming removed 5 bases from V and 5 bases from J; junction bases left unmatched: 2. The chain's CDR3 is CASSKDRDEQYF. The CDR3 DNA sequence: TGCGCCAGCAGTAAGGACAGGGACGAGCAGTACTTC.

The chain carries TRBV5-4 and TRBJ1-2; 7 bases are a match to TRBD1. V was pared by 0 bases and J by 5 bases, with 4 bases of the junction left unmatched. This CDR3 has 14 amino acids. CDR1 and CDR2 from the germline V gene are SGHNT and YYREEE (reference sequence). CDR3 nucleotides: TGTGCCAGCAGCTTGGATACAGGGGAATATGGCTACACCTTC. Protein product: CASSLDTGEYGYTF.

The gene calls are TRBV6-5 and TRBJ2-7, with no clear D. The V gene's germline CDR1 is MNHEY and CDR2 SVGAGI. Trimming removed 8 bases from V and 0 bases from J, with 14 bases in between. There are 14 residues in the CDR3. This chain's CDR3 is CASALIGRSYEQYF. The CDR3 nucleotides are TGTGCCAGCGCATTGATTGGTCGCTCCTACGAGCAGTACTTC.

CDR3 region: CASSQDAGAKNIQYF. CDR3 DNA: TGTGCCAGCAGCCAAGATGCGGGGGCCAAAAACATTCAGTACTTC. The V call is TRBV14, the J call TRBJ2-4; D possibly corresponds to TRBD2 (6 bases). The V end lost 0 bases, the J end lost 1 base, and 7 bases lay between the germline ends. The CDR3 has 15 residues. In germline, CDR1 is SGHDN, CDR2 FVKESK.

The V and J genes are TRBV6-5 and TRBJ2-2; 7 bases are shared with TRBD1. Germline loops: CDR1 MNHEY, CDR2 SVGAGI. The V and J ends lost 6 bases and 3 bases, in that order; junction bases with no gene match: 4. The CDR3 is 14 amino acids. CDR3 in amino acids: CASSPGQYTGELFF. The CDR3 DNA reads TGTGCCAGCAGCCCGGGACAGTACACCGGGGAGCTGTTTTTT.

The chain employs TRBV30 and TRBJ2-5, with unresolved D. Trimming took 2 bases from V and 9 from J, leaving 13 bases between them. The length of the CDR3 is 12 residues. Germline loops: CDR1 GTSNPN, CDR2 SVGIG (reference sequence). The CDR3 bases are TGTGCCTGGAGTAGAGACCGAGAATCCCAGTACTTC. Translated, it gives CAWSRDRESQYF.

The genes are TRBV28 and TRBJ1-5, with D possibly matching TRBD1 (5 bases). V lost 6 bases, J lost 4 bases, and 13 bases lay in between. Germline assignment: CDR1 MDHEN and CDR2 SYDVKM. The CDR3 length is 14 residues. CDR3 bases: TGTGCCAGCAGGGAGATACAGGTTAATCAGCCCCAGCATTTT. Encoded protein: CASREIQVNQPQHF.

V and J are TRBV7-2 and TRBJ1-3, with 7 bases aligning to TRBD1. This CDR3 has 17 amino acids. The germline V gene has CDR1 SGHTA and CDR2 FQGNSA. Losses at the gene ends were 5 bases for V and 0 bases for J; bases not matched to a gene: 10. DNA for the CDR3: TGTGCCAGCAGCCTGCTATCAGGGGGAATCTCTGGAAACACCATATATTTT. This translates into CASSLLSGGISGNTIYF.

This sequence joins TRBV9 and TRBJ2-7, with D possibly being TRBD1 (6 bases). Looked up from germline, CDR1 is SGDLS and CDR2 is YYNGEE. V was shortened by 9 bases and J by 6 bases, with 22 bases between the two germline ends. CDR3 size: 14 residues. CDR3 amino acids: CANPSGTPGSEQYF. In DNA, the CDR3 is TGTGCCAACCCCTCCGGGACACCGGGTTCCGAGCAGTACTTC.

DNA for the CDR3: TGTGCCATCAGTGGTACGGGACAGGTGACAAGGGATGGCTACACCTTC. Translation: CAISGTGQVTRDGYTF. This sequence joins TRBV10-3 and TRBJ1-2; 8 bases map to TRBD1. The germline gives CDR1 ENHRY, CDR2 SYGVKD. The CDR3 extends over 16 amino acids. After removal of 4 bases from V and 6 bases from J, the junction contained 13 bases not matched to a gene.

This clone appeared a single time. V gene TRBV2 combines with J gene TRBJ1-1; no definite D call. Deletions cut 0 bases from V and 7 bases from J, with 12 bases between. The CDR3 totals 14 residues. The V gene's germline CDR1 is SNHLY and CDR2 FYNNEI. The CDR3: CASSEALKGLEAFF. In nucleotides, the CDR3 is TGTGCCAGCAGTGAAGCGCTTAAGGGCCTTGAAGCTTTCTTT.

The chain has TRBV6-5 and TRBJ2-3; TRBD1 matches at 7 bases. Trimming at V came to 2 bases and at J to 2 bases, leaving 7 bases not matched to a gene. Germline V gene lookup returns CDR1 MNHEY and CDR2 SVGAGI. The length of the CDR3 is 16 residues. The CDR3 DNA follows: TGTGCCAGCAGTTACGTACCGGGACAGATCACAGATACGCAGTATTTT. This sequence encodes CASSYVPGQITDTQYF.

J is TRBJ2-5 and V is TRBV7-7, with a tentative D call TRBD1 (6 bases). The V and J ends lost 5 bases and 7 bases respectively, with 23 bases between them. The V gene's germline CDR1 is SSHAT and CDR2 FNYEAQ (reference sequence). CDR3 length: 16 amino acids. The CDR3: CASSPAGLAETGTQYF. CDR3 DNA: TGTGCCAGCAGCCCTGCCGGGCTAGCCGAGACAGGGACCCAGTACTTC. The full variable domain, in which reference TRBV7-7 and TRBJ2-5 provide the parts outside the CDR3, is GAGVSQSPRYKVTKRGQDVTLRCDPISSHATLYWYQQALGQGPEFLTYFNYEAQPDKSGLPSDRFSAERPEGSISTLTIQRTEQRDSAMYRCASSPAGLAETGTQYFGPGTRLLVL.

The V gene is TRBV28, the J gene TRBJ2-5, with 16 bases matching TRBD2. The J segment lost 4 bases and the V segment lost 5 bases, leaving 7 bases of the junction unmatched. CDR1 is MDHEN and CDR2 is SYDVKM in the germline V gene. The CDR3 runs to 17 residues. The CDR3 spells CASSEMGLAGGRETQYF. The DNA for the CDR3 is TGTGCCAGCAGTGAAATGGGACTAGCGGGAGGGCGAGAGACCCAGTACTTC.

The chain recombines TRBV6-5 with TRBJ2-5, with D possibly matching TRBD2 (6 bases). Trimming shortened V by 2 bases and J by 4 bases, and 8 bases separated the two germline ends. The CDR3 has 13 residues. The V gene's germline CDR1 is MNHEY and CDR2 SVGAGI. The CDR3 DNA is TGTGCCAGCAGTTACGAGGGAGGAGAGACCCAGTACTTC. The encoded protein is CASSYEGGETQYF.

Only one count was recorded for this clone. The chain couples TRBV27 to TRBJ2-1; 9 nucleotides agree with TRBD2. This CDR3 has 21 amino acids. Germline lookup yields CDR1 MNHEY and CDR2 SMNVEV (reference sequence). J lost 0 bases, V lost 5 bases, and 20 bases had no gene match. DNA for the CDR3: TGTGCCAGCAGTGTAACCTACCCCGGGTCTAGCGGGGAGAGCTCCTACAATGAGCAGTTCTTC. Translating gives CASSVTYPGSSGESSYNEQFF.

V is TRBV6-5 and J is TRBJ2-1; 9 positions agree with TRBD2. V lost 5 bases to trimming and J lost 0 bases; unmatched junction nucleotides: 2. The CDR3 contains 15 residues. Germline V gene lookup returns CDR1 MNHEY and CDR2 SVGAGI. The CDR3 loop is CASSPTSGSYNEQFF. The CDR3 nucleotides read TGTGCCAGCAGTCCGACTAGCGGCTCCTACAATGAGCAGTTCTTC.

CDR3 in amino acids: CASSYSSLGGQEQFF. In DNA, the CDR3 is TGTGCCAGCAGTTACTCGAGTTTGGGGGGACAGGAGCAGTTCTTC. The chain joins TRBV6-5 to TRBJ2-1; the D gene is possibly TRBD1 (7 bases). Trimming took 0 bases from V and 10 from J, leaving 16 bases between them. CDR1 is MNHEY and CDR2 is SVGAGI in the germline V gene. This CDR3 spans 15 amino acids.

The J gene is TRBJ1-1, the V gene TRBV10-1; no definite D call. Trimming left V 0 bases short and J 7 bases short, with 12 bases between. CDR1 is WNHNN and CDR2 is SYGVQD in the germline V gene (reference sequence). The CDR3 spans 14 residues. The CDR3 bases are TGCGCCAGCAGTGAGTCGACCGGACGGAATGAAGCTTTCTTT. It translates to CASSESTGRNEAFF.

The chain links TRBV5-6 to TRBJ2-7; 8 bases line up with TRBD1. The ends lost 7 bases at V and 5 bases at J; junction bases unmatched: 11. The germline CDR1 and CDR2 sequences are SGHDT and YYEEEE. There are 14 residues in the CDR3. This chain's CDR3 is CASLFRGTGHEQYF. The CDR3 DNA sequence: TGTGCCAGCTTATTCAGGGGGACAGGTCACGAGCAGTACTTC.

The chain links TRBV6-5 to TRBJ1-1; 9 bases are shared with TRBD1. The ends lost 0 bases at V and 5 bases at J; junction bases unmatched: 7. Per the germline V gene, CDR1 is MNHEY and CDR2 is SVGAGI. This CDR3 contains 16 residues. The CDR3 DNA is TGTGCCAGCAGTTACTCCTGGGACAGGGTACGAACTGAAGCTTTCTTT. This sequence encodes CASSYSWDRVRTEAFF.

This rearrangement joins TRBV13 to TRBJ1-3; TRBD1 matches 8 bases. Germline loops: CDR1 PRHDT, CDR2 FYEKMQ (reference sequence). The ends lost 2 bases at V and 0 bases at J; junction bases unmatched: 3. The CDR3 loop spans 16 amino acids. The CDR3 DNA sequence: TGTGCCAGCAGCTTACGACAGGGGCCCTCTGGAAACACCATATATTTT. It encodes CASSLRQGPSGNTIYF.

This clone was detected only once. The chain links TRBV9 to TRBJ2-5, with 7 bases identical to TRBD2. Germline lookup yields CDR1 SGDLS and CDR2 YYNGEE. The V segment lost 4 bases and the J segment 5 bases; nucleotides outside the gene matches: 8. The CDR3 is 14 amino acids. This CDR3 reads CASSSGGGPETQYF. The CDR3 nucleotides read TGTGCCAGCAGCTCCGGCGGGGGTCCGGAGACCCAGTACTTC.

J is TRBJ2-7 and V is TRBV28; D may match TRBD1 or TRBD2 (6 bases each). The CDR3 is 13 amino acids. Germline loops: CDR1 MDHEN, CDR2 SYDVKM. The V gene lost 3 bases and the J gene lost 5 bases, with 11 bases spanning the gap. Here the CDR3 reads CASSLGGEDEQYF. CDR3 bases: TGTGCCAGCAGTTTGGGGGGCGAGGACGAGCAGTACTTC.

The V gene is TRBV11-3, the J gene TRBJ2-7, with 14 bases lining up with TRBD2. The CDR3 consists of 16 residues. Germline V lookup: CDR1 SGHNT, CDR2 YENEEA. J was trimmed by 6 bases and V by 6 bases; bases with no gene match: 10. The CDR3 nucleotides read TGTGCCAGCAGACTAACCGGGACTAGCGGGAGCCCCGAGCAGTACTTC. Amino acids: CASRLTGTSGSPEQYF. Supplemented by reference TRBV11-3 and TRBJ2-7, the full variable domain reads EAGVVQSPRYKIIEKKQPVAFWCNPISGHNTLYWYLQNLGQGPELLIRYENEEAVDDSQLPKDRFSAERLKGVDSTLKIQPAELGDSAVYLCASRLTGTSGSPEQYFGPGTRLTVT.

The chain links TRBV9 to TRBJ2-3, with D possibly being TRBD2 (5 bases). The CDR3 runs to 15 residues. V dropped 0 bases and J dropped 2 bases, with 10 bases sitting between them. The V gene's germline CDR1 is SGDLS and CDR2 YYNGEE. The CDR3 here is CASSVERGYTDTQYF. The CDR3 nucleotides read TGTGCCAGCAGCGTAGAACGGGGATACACAGATACGCAGTATTTT.

This clone was seen just once. V and J are TRBV6-6 and TRBJ2-1; 12 nucleotides agree with TRBD2. J gave up 5 bases and V 4 bases, and 3 bases lay outside the gene matches. The germline gives CDR1 MNHNY, CDR2 SVGAGI (reference sequence). CDR3 size: 15 residues. CDR3 DNA sequence: TGTGCCAGCAGTTGGGGACTAGCGGGCAACAATGAGCAGTTCTTC. Residues: CASSWGLAGNNEQFF.

The chain employs TRBV11-3 and TRBJ2-1; 12 bases align to TRBD2. Trimming at V came to 4 bases and at J to 4 bases, leaving 14 bases not matched to a gene. The germline V gene encodes CDR1 SGHNT and CDR2 YENEEA. The length of the CDR3 is 19 residues. The CDR3 reads CASSSPRLAGVPRYNEQFF. The CDR3 region has the DNA TGTGCCAGCAGCTCGCCTAGACTAGCGGGAGTGCCCCGATACAATGAGCAGTTCTTC.

Only one count was recorded for this clone. The chain recombines TRBV5-1 with TRBJ2-1; TRBD2 aligns across 9 bases. The CDR3 spans 16 residues. Germline values: CDR1 SGHRS, CDR2 YFSETQ. With 0 bases clipped from V and 7 bases from J, the junction kept 8 bases outside the gene matches. Here the CDR3 reads CASSLVGGRAGNEQFF. The CDR3 nucleotides read TGCGCCAGCAGCTTGGTAGGCGGGAGGGCCGGGAATGAGCAGTTCTTC.

The chain couples TRBV5-1 to TRBJ2-5, with D possibly being TRBD1 (6 bases). Germline values: CDR1 SGHRS, CDR2 YFSETQ. Trimming cost V 0 bases and J 3 bases, with 9 bases left between them. This CDR3 is built from 14 residues. The CDR3 spells CASSLGQGKETQYF. The CDR3 DNA is TGCGCCAGCAGCTTGGGCCAGGGGAAAGAGACCCAGTACTTC. The full variable domain, its missing parts supplied by reference TRBV5-1 and TRBJ2-5, is KAGVTQTPRYLIKTRGQQVTLSCSPISGHRSVSWYQQTPGQGLQFLFEYFSETQRNKGNFPGRFSGRQFSNSRSEMNVSTLELGDSALYLCASSLGQGKETQYFGPGTRLLVL.